The clone carrying this TCR beta chain was counted many times. Post-sort purity exceeded 98% for all sorted populations. This sample was included in a study of beta chain features in type 1 diabetes. Expressed TCRB transcripts were sequenced, since all the RNA that had been isolated was reverse transcribed. Data came from immunoSEQ multiplex PCR; TCRdb stores just in-frame clones and leaves some out. The sample lists about 180,000 clones; around an eighth were seen once. Specimen: central memory CD4+ T cells from blood. The clonotype comes from a young woman in good health.

CDR3 sequence (DNA): TGTGCCAGCAGCCTAGGACAGGGTCAAGAGACCCAGTACTTC. Its translation is CASSLGQGQETQYF. The V call is TRBV11-2, the J call TRBJ2-5, with 8 bases aligning to TRBD1. V shed 5 bases and J 2 bases; nucleotides not matched to a gene: 4. The V gene's germline CDR1 is SGHAT and CDR2 FQNNGV. The CDR3 length is 14 residues. The whole variable domain, remainder taken from reference TRBV11-2 and TRBJ2-5, is EAGVAQSPRYKIIEKRQSVAFWCNPISGHATLYWYQQILGQGPKLLIQFQNNGVVDDSQLPKDRFSAERLKGVDSTLKIQPAKLEDSAVYLCASSLGQGQETQYFGPGTRLLVL.